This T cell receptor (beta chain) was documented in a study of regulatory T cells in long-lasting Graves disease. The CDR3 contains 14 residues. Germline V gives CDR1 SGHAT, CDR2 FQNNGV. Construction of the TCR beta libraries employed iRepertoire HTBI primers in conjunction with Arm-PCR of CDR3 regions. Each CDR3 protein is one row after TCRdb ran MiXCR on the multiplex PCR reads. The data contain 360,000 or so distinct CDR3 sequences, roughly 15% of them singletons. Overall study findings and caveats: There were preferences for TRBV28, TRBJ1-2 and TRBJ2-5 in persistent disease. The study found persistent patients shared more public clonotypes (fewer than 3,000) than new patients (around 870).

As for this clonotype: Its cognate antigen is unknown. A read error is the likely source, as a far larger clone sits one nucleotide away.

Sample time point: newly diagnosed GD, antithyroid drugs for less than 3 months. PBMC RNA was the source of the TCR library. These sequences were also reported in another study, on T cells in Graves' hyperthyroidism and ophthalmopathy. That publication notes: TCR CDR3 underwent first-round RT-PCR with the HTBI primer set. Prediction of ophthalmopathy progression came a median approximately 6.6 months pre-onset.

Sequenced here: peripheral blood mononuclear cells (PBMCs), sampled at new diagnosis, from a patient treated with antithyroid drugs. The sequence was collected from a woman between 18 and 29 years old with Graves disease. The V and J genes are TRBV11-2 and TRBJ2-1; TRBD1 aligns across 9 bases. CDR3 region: CASSAGTGWNGQFF. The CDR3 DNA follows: TGTGCCAGCAGTGCCGGGACAGGGTGGAATGGGCAGTTCTTC.